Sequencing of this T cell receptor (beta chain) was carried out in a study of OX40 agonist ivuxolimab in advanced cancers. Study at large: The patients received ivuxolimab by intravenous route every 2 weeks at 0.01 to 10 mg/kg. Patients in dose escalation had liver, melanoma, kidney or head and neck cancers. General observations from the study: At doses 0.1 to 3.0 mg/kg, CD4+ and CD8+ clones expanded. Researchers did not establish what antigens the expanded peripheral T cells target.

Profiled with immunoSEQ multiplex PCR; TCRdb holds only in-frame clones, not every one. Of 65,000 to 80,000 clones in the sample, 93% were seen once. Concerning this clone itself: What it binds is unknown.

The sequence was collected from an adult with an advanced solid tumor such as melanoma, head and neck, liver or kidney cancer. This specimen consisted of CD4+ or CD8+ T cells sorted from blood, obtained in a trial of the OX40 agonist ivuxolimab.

The CDR3 is CASSLHHTEVQYF. In DNA form, the CDR3 reads TGTGCCAGTTCTTTACACCACACCGAGGTGCAGTACTTC. This chain uses TRBV19 with TRBJ2-7; D is unresolved. Germline V gene data show CDR1 as LNHDA and CDR2 as SQIVND (reference sequence). Trimming took 8 bases from V and 9 from J, leaving 20 bases between them. The CDR3 is 13 residues long.